This TCR beta chain was sequenced in a study of radiotherapy plus CTLA-4 blockade in lung cancer. Study observations and caveats: TCR clones of tumor origin grew in blood after radiotherapy plus ipilimumab. Response, reportedly, was best predicted by interferon-beta along with early blood T cell clone dynamics.

Generated by immunoSEQ multiplex PCR, the TCRdb table keeps only in-frame clones and is missing some. The sample consists of some 96,000 clones, 88% of them appearing once. Lung cancer patients with chemo-refractory metastatic non-small-cell disease were given focal radiation plus CTLA-4 blockade with ipilimumab. Remarks on this clone: Its antigen remains unknown.

This sequence was found in a human donor with non-small cell lung cancer that progressed on radiotherapy plus ipilimumab. The specimen comprised peripheral blood, sampled from a patient treated with radiotherapy plus ipilimumab.

CDR3 amino acids: CASSRSTETPEAQYF. The CDR3 nucleotides are TGTGCCAGCAGCCGCTCGACGGAGACTCCCGAGGCCCAGTACTTC. The chain combines TRBV7-9 with TRBJ2-5, with D unresolved. The CDR3 loop spans 15 amino acids. The V end lost 5 bases, the J end lost 9 bases, and 22 bases lay between the germline ends. Germline-derived CDR1 and CDR2 are SEHNR and FQNEAQ (reference sequence).